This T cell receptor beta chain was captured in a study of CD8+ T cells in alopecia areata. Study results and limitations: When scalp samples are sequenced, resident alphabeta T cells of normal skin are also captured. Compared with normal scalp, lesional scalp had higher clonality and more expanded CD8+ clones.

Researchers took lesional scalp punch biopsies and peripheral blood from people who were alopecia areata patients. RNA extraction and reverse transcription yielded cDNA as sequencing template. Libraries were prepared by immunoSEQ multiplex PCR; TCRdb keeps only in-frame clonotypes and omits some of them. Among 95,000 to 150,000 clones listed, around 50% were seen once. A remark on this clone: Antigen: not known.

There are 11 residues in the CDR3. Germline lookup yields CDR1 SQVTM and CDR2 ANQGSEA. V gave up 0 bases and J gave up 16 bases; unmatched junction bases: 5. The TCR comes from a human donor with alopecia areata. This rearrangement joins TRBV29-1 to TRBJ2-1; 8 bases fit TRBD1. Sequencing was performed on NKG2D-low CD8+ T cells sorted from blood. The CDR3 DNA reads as TGCAGCGTTGAAGATCTAGGACAGGGTTTCTTC. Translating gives CSVEDLGQGFF.